The text below deals with one T cell receptor (beta chain). Its antigen is not known. The data derive from a study of shared clonotypes between healthy human individuals. Assay used: immunoSEQ multiplex PCR; TCRdb lists only in-frame clones, some missing. The table shows more than 500,000 clones, with roughly 95% occurring only once. Study-wide results and limits: In having few donors, the study represented limited genetic and exposure-history diversity. Investigators collected only blood, and repertoires in tissues likely differ. Larger richness was generally estimated for naive than memory subsets.

Naive CD8 isolation took CD45RO-negative cells positively selected for CCR7 and excluded terminally differentiated effector memory CD45RA+ cells. Donors were Caucasian adults residing in Nashville, Tennessee, USA. CDR1 and CDR2 from the germline V gene are SNHLY and FYNNEI. CDR3 length: 15 amino acids. V was trimmed by 4 bases and J by 0 bases, leaving 11 bases between them. This sequence originates from a woman younger than 45 in good health. The chain combines TRBV2 with TRBJ2-3; possible D gene TRBD2, 6 bases. Source material: naive CD8+ T cells sorted from blood. The CDR3: CASSARAGSTDTQYF. In DNA, the CDR3 is TGTGCCAGCAGTGCTCGGGCGGGAAGCACAGATACGCAGTATTTT.